This T cell receptor beta chain was obtained from a study of blood T cells in healthy people across ages. For this clonotype: Its antigen is undetermined.

Through a sample-barcoded 5' primer and a J-beta primer mix, a second PCR was run for roughly 7 to 12 cycles. TCRdb re-called the 5' RACE reads with MiXCR, one entry per CDR3 protein. Among around 1.5 million distinct CDR3 sequences listed, roughly a third were seen once. Findings and caveats of the study: TCR beta diversity per million T cells fell roughly linearly with age.

The CDR3 sequence is 17 residues long. Per germline, CDR1 MNHEY and CDR2 SVGAGI. The V and J ends lost 4 bases and 2 bases, in that order; junction bases with no gene match: 10. This chain connects TRBV6-5 to TRBJ2-1, with 8 bases identical to TRBD2. Specimen: blood. The origin of this receptor is a young woman in good health. CDR3 residues: CASSSLYSGGPYNEQFF. In DNA form, the CDR3 reads TGTGCCAGCAGTTCCCTCTATTCGGGGGGGCCCTACAATGAGCAGTTCTTC.